Following are 19 T cell receptor beta chains from one sample sequenced in a study of PD-1 blockade in classical Hodgkin lymphoma. Libraries were prepared by immunoSEQ multiplex PCR; TCRdb keeps only in-frame clonotypes and omits some of them. The sample consists of 50,000 or so clones, around 74% of them appearing once. Described time point: cycle 4 day 1 (C4D1), after 6 weeks of nivolumab. Each patient experienced a relapse that followed autologous stem cell transplantation, and brentuximab vedotin exposure varied. The sequencing used peripheral blood mononuclear cells (PBMCs), collected before the fourth cycle of nivolumab. The source of these receptors is a human donor with classical Hodgkin lymphoma.

This chain connects TRBV5-1 to TRBJ2-1; 7 nucleotides line up with TRBD2. The CDR3 spans 13 residues. V gave up 4 bases and J gave up 5 bases; unmatched junction bases: 3. Germline V gene sequence: CDR1 SGHRS, CDR2 YFSETQ. CDR3 sequence: CASSVSGDNEQFF. The DNA for the CDR3 is TGCGCCAGCAGCGTCAGCGGGGACAATGAGCAGTTCTTC.

This sequence joins TRBV28 and TRBJ1-2, with 7 bases identical to TRBD1. CDR1 is MDHEN and CDR2 is SYDVKM in the germline V gene. With V trimmed by 6 bases and J by 2 bases, 3 bases remained unmatched. This CDR3 contains 13 residues. The CDR3: CASSLTGNYGYTF. In nucleotides, the CDR3 is TGTGCCAGCAGCTTGACAGGGAACTATGGCTACACCTTC.

This clone was counted a few times. The genes are TRBV4-1 and TRBJ2-1, with 10 bases lining up with TRBD2. Trimming at V came to 2 bases and at J to 6 bases, leaving 10 bases not matched to a gene. CDR1 is MGHRA and CDR2 is YSYEKL in the germline V gene. The CDR3 length is 17 residues. DNA for the CDR3: TGCGCCAGCAGCCAACTCTTTAGCGGGAGGCCCGCCAATGAGCAGTTCTTC. Amino acids: CASSQLFSGRPANEQFF.

The chain couples TRBV7-9 to TRBJ1-3, with D possibly TRBD1 on 5 matching bases. From germline, CDR1 is SEHNR and CDR2 FQNEAQ (reference sequence). The CDR3 has 17 residues. Trimming took 5 bases from V and 0 from J, leaving 17 bases between them. The CDR3 nucleotides read TGTGCCAGCAGCCCTATGGGGGGTCCGAGCTCTGGAAACACCATATATTTT. Amino acids: CASSPMGGPSSGNTIYF.

The chain links TRBV28 to TRBJ2-1; D is ambiguous. V was shortened by 3 bases and J by 3 bases, with 6 bases between the two germline ends. The germline CDR1 and CDR2 sequences are MDHEN and SYDVKM. This CDR3 region has 13 residues. CDR3 loop: CASSFGDYNEQFF. CDR3 nucleotides: TGTGCCAGCAGTTTCGGAGACTACAATGAGCAGTTCTTC. Looking up the rest from reference TRBV28 and TRBJ2-1 gives the full variable domain: DVKVTQSSRYLVKRTGEKVFLECVQDMDHENMFWYRQDPGLGLRLIYFSYDVKMKEKGDIPEGYSVSREKKERFSLILESASTNQTSMYLCASSFGDYNEQFFGPGTRLTVL.

In this sample, this clone turned up once. The chain is built from TRBV4-2 and TRBJ1-2, with D hard to call. The germline V gene has CDR1 LGHNA and CDR2 YNFKEQ. V was shortened by 0 bases and J by 5 bases, with 19 bases between the two germline ends. This CDR3 contains 17 residues. The CDR3 DNA reads TGTGCCAGCAGCCAAGATCCCGATGGACGGGGTTTATATGGCTACACCTTC. It yields the protein CASSQDPDGRGLYGYTF.

The chain has TRBV7-9 and TRBJ1-4; D gene ambiguous. This CDR3 is built from 15 residues. Trimming stripped 5 bases from V and 0 bases from J, with 10 bases between. Germline-derived CDR1 and CDR2 are SEHNR and FQNEAQ (reference sequence). CDR3 coding DNA: TGTGCCAGCAGCCCTAGTGGGGCAACTAATGAAAAACTGTTTTTT. As protein: CASSPSGATNEKLFF.

The J gene is TRBJ2-7, the V gene TRBV5-1; D is perhaps TRBD2 (6 bases). The germline V gene has CDR1 SGHRS and CDR2 YFSETQ. This CDR3 region has 17 residues. V gave up 5 bases and J gave up 7 bases, with 28 bases separating them. CDR3 bases: TGCGCCAGCAGTCCTGGGACTTATTTAGCCCCGGGGAAGGAGCAGTACTTC. Protein sequence: CASSPGTYLAPGKEQYF.

The chain recombines TRBV4-1 with TRBJ2-1; TRBD2 aligns across 8 bases. The CDR3 runs 19 residues. Germline-derived CDR1 and CDR2 are MGHRA and YSYEKL. Unmatched junction bases numbered 19, after V lost 6 bases and J lost 3 bases. The CDR3 protein is CASSEEAGAGGAYYNEQFF. CDR3 bases: TGCGCCAGCAGTGAAGAGGCGGGCGCGGGAGGCGCCTACTACAATGAGCAGTTCTTC.

This clone is a singleton in its sample. This chain links TRBV28 with TRBJ1-1, with D uncertain. The CDR3 is made up of 14 amino acids. Germline-derived CDR1 and CDR2 are MDHEN and SYDVKM. Trimming shortened V by 5 bases and J by 6 bases, and 16 bases separated the two germline ends. The CDR3 DNA sequence: TGTGCCAGCAGTCCGAAAATTGGAACAGCTGAAGCTTTCTTT. Protein: CASSPKIGTAEAFF. Drawing the rest from reference TRBV28 and TRBJ1-1, the complete variable domain is DVKVTQSSRYLVKRTGEKVFLECVQDMDHENMFWYRQDPGLGLRLIYFSYDVKMKEKGDIPEGYSVSREKKERFSLILESASTNQTSMYLCASSPKIGTAEAFFGQGTRLTVV.

The V gene is TRBV5-1, the J gene TRBJ2-7, with D maybe TRBD1 (5 bases). This CDR3 is 14 amino acids long. Trimming pared 4 bases from V and 7 bases from J, leaving 18 bases between. Germline V lookup: CDR1 SGHRS, CDR2 YFSETQ. The CDR3 DNA reads as TGCGCCAGCAGCATGGGGCCTCCTTTGGGGGAGCAGTACTTC. Protein: CASSMGPPLGEQYF.

The CDR3 protein is CASSSLTGAYEQYF. CDR3 bases: TGTGCCAGCAGCTCTTTGACAGGGGCCTACGAGCAGTACTTC. V is TRBV7-9 and J is TRBJ2-7; 8 bases are a match to TRBD1. CDR3 length equals 14 residues. Germline values: CDR1 SEHNR, CDR2 FQNEAQ (reference sequence). V shed 4 bases and J 2 bases; nucleotides not matched to a gene: 4.

J is TRBJ2-5 and V is TRBV7-2; 16 bases match TRBD2. The CDR3 is made up of 17 amino acids. Germline V gene lookup returns CDR1 SGHTA and CDR2 FQGNSA. V shed 5 bases, J shed 5 bases, and the junction held 8 bases outside the gene matches. The CDR3 DNA is TGTGCCAGCAGCAAAGGGACTAGCGGGAGGGTCGGGGAGACCCAGTACTTC. Amino acid sequence: CASSKGTSGRVGETQYF.

This chain links TRBV28 with TRBJ2-1; D might be TRBD1 (5 bases). The CDR3 spans 16 residues. Trimming took 5 bases from V and 3 from J, leaving 17 bases between them. Germline V gene data show CDR1 as MDHEN and CDR2 as SYDVKM. The CDR3 is CASSPTAFYGYNEQFF. The CDR3, as DNA: TGTGCCAGCAGTCCGACAGCTTTTTACGGCTACAATGAGCAGTTCTTC. Drawing the rest from reference TRBV28 and TRBJ2-1, the complete variable domain is DVKVTQSSRYLVKRTGEKVFLECVQDMDHENMFWYRQDPGLGLRLIYFSYDVKMKEKGDIPEGYSVSREKKERFSLILESASTNQTSMYLCASSPTAFYGYNEQFFGPGTRLTVL.

J is TRBJ2-7 and V is TRBV5-8; 10 bases align to TRBD1. Germline V gene data show CDR1 as SGHTS and CDR2 as YDEGEE. This CDR3 comprises 16 residues. Trimming removed 4 bases from V and 4 bases from J; junction bases left unmatched: 11. This CDR3 reads CASSQLRDRGRYEQYF. Here the CDR3 DNA reads TGTGCCAGCAGCCAACTTCGCGACAGGGGGCGGTACGAGCAGTACTTC.

In this sample, this clone turned up a few times. The V and J genes are TRBV4-1 and TRBJ2-7, with 8 bases matching TRBD1. The CDR3 loop spans 15 amino acids. V lost 0 bases and J lost 5; bases outside the gene matches: 6. Germline lookup yields CDR1 MGHRA and CDR2 YSYEKL. In nucleotides, the CDR3 is TGCGCCAGCAGCCAAGAAGGCAGGGGGCGGGACGAGCAGTACTTC. Protein sequence: CASSQEGRGRDEQYF.

The count of this clone is one. The genes are TRBV7-6 and TRBJ2-5; possibly TRBD1 for D (5 bases). Per the germline V gene, CDR1 is SGHVS and CDR2 is FNYEAQ. This CDR3 is 16 amino acids long. Trimming removed 1 base from V and 7 bases from J, with 19 bases in between. The CDR3 nucleotides are TGTGCCAGCAGCTTAGGGGCAGGGAAGGATTTTGGGACCCAGTACTTC. It translates to CASSLGAGKDFGTQYF.

About this clone itself: This is likely an artifact of a read error, given a far larger clone one base away. V gene TRBV5-1 combines with J gene TRBJ2-5; D may correspond to TRBD1 or TRBD2 (5 bases each). Trimming stripped 0 bases from V and 5 bases from J, with 14 bases between. Germline V gives CDR1 SGHRS, CDR2 YFSETQ. The CDR3 is made up of 15 amino acids. CDR3 loop: CASSLGERWGETQYF. The CDR3, as DNA: TGCGCCAGCAGCTTGGGGGAGCGCTGGGGGGAGACCCAGTACTTC.

The chain has TRBV15 and TRBJ1-5; no reliable D call. The germline V gene encodes CDR1 LNHNV and CDR2 YYDKDF (reference sequence). CDR3 length: 15 amino acids. Deletions cut 1 base from V and 7 bases from J, with 14 bases between. The CDR3 sequence is CATSRVPRPGQPQHF. CDR3 bases: TGTGCCACCAGCAGAGTTCCTCGACCGGGGCAGCCCCAGCATTTT.